Listed below are T cell receptor beta chains from one sample, sequenced in a study of T cells in tuberculosis. Only in-frame clones appear in the TCRdb table, and some are missing; sequencing was by immunoSEQ multiplex PCR. This sample yields about 59,000 clones, of which 81% are seen a single time; 9.5% to 15% belongs to the top ten. The sample was CD1b-GMM tetramer-negative cells sorted from PBMCs. The receptors shown here come from an adult woman with latent tuberculosis. CDR3s include the opening cysteine and the closing phenylalanine or tryptophan. D genes are given only for firm matches. A row's size may be missing; if present it is once, few, many or a size class.

TRBV21-1	TRBJ2-1	NA	once	CASRGLYDSGRAIWDEQFF	TGTGCCAGCAGGGGACTCTATGATAGCGGGAGGGCCATATGGGATGAGCAGTTCTTC
TRBV7-2	TRBJ2-5	NA	few	CASSTRETQYF	TGTGCCAGCAGCACCCGGGAGACCCAGTACTTC
TRBV5-1	TRBJ2-4	TRBD1	NA	CASSSPGQGPKNIQYF	TGCGCCAGCAGCTCTCCGGGACAGGGGCCCAAAAACATTCAGTACTTC
TRBV19	TRBJ1-5	TRBD1	NA	CASSPQGGQPQHF	TGTGCCAGTAGTCCCCAGGGGGGTCAGCCCCAGCATTTT
TRBV6-6	TRBJ2-1	NA	NA	CASSYSSRRGINEQFF	TGTGCCAGCAGTTACTCGTCTCGCAGGGGTATCAATGAGCAGTTCTTC
TRBV21-1	TRBJ2-7	NA	NA	CASSKVNTGLANGGEYEQYF	TGTGCCAGCAGCAAAGTTAATACGGGACTAGCGAACGGTGGTGAGTACGAGCAGTACTTC
TRBV5-4	TRBJ1-6	NA	once	CASRLDHNSPLHF	TGTGCCAGCAGGCTAGACCATAATTCACCCCTCCACTTT
TRBV11-2	TRBJ2-3	TRBD2	NA	CASSAQRGGTDTQYF	TGTGCCAGCAGCGCTCAGCGGGGTGGCACAGATACGCAGTATTTT
TRBV6-1	TRBJ1-1	NA	NA	CASTRAGTNTEAFF	TGTGCCAGCACCCGGGCAGGGACTAACACTGAAGCTTTCTTT
TRBV5-1	TRBJ2-3	TRBD2	NA	CASSLTSGLTDTQYF	TGCGCCAGCAGCCTAACTAGCGGTCTCACAGATACGCAGTATTTT